The following is a TCR beta chain sequence with its context. The method was immunoSEQ multiplex PCR; TCRdb's version includes in-frame clones alone and lacks a portion of them. The table shows 150,000 to 200,000 clones, with 86% occurring only once. With 2 bases removed from V and 3 bases from J, the gap between germline ends came to 23 bases. The CDR3 is 19 residues long. Germline loops: CDR1 LNHDA, CDR2 SQIVND (reference sequence). The data derive from a study of blood T cell repertoires in COVID-19. This TCR came from an elderly woman in a cohort sampled during active or convalescent COVID-19. The chain carries TRBV19 and TRBJ2-4; D might be TRBD2 (6 bases). The specimen sequenced was peripheral blood. CDR3 loop: CASSIPPGGISHVKNIQYF. CDR3 nucleotides: TGTGCCAGTAGTATACCCCCCGGCGGGATTAGCCACGTCAAAAACATTCAGTACTTC.